The 6 T cell receptor beta chains below come from one sample, sequenced in a study of blood T cell repertoires in COVID-19. Profiled with immunoSEQ multiplex PCR; TCRdb holds only in-frame clones, not every one. The sample records roughly 290,000 clones, roughly four fifths being singletons. Material: peripheral blood. The source is a person between 70 and 80 years old with COVID-19, enrolled during active disease.

The CDR3 DNA is TGTGCCAGCAGTTACACATATGGCTACACCTTC. It encodes CASSYTYGYTF. This rearrangement joins TRBV12-3 or TRBV12-4 to TRBJ1-2; the D is unclear. The CDR3 is 11 amino acids. The V end lost 4 bases, the J end lost 5 bases, and 5 bases lay between the germline ends.

The gene calls are TRBV27 and TRBJ2-1; tentatively, D is TRBD1 (5 bases). CDR3 length: 13 amino acids. Germline loops: CDR1 MNHEY, CDR2 SMNVEV (reference sequence). The V and J ends lost 6 bases and 7 bases respectively, with 13 bases between them. CDR3 nucleotide sequence: TGTGCCAGCAGCATCCAGGGCTTGAATGAGCAGTTCTTC. Its translation is CASSIQGLNEQFF.

V and J are TRBV5-1 and TRBJ2-2, with 7 bases fitting TRBD1. The germline V gene encodes CDR1 SGHRS and CDR2 YFSETQ. The CDR3 loop spans 14 amino acids. The V gene end was trimmed by 4 bases and the J gene end by 3 bases; junction bases not matched to a gene: 3. CDR3 sequence reads: CASSRDRDTGELFF. CDR3 bases: TGCGCCAGCAGCCGAGACAGGGACACCGGGGAGCTGTTTTTT.

The V gene is TRBV2, the J gene TRBJ1-5; TRBD1 agrees at 9 bases. V lost 6 bases, J lost 1 base, and 10 bases stayed unmatched. CDR1 and CDR2 from the germline V gene are SNHLY and FYNNEI. The CDR3 has 17 amino acids. The DNA for the CDR3 is TGTGCCAGCAGCGGGGATTGGGACAGGGTGAGCAATCAGCCCCAGCATTTT. Its translation: CASSGDWDRVSNQPQHF.

The V gene is TRBV14, the J gene TRBJ1-6, with D maybe TRBD1 (6 bases). Germline V gene lookup returns CDR1 SGHDN and CDR2 FVKESK. The CDR3 is 14 amino acids. The V and J ends lost 8 bases and 8 bases respectively, with 16 bases between them. CDR3 coding DNA: TGTGCCAGCGCGCCAGGGGTTTTCGATTCACCCCTCCACTTT. Amino acid sequence: CASAPGVFDSPLHF.

V and J are TRBV4-1 and TRBJ1-6, with D possibly TRBD1 on 6 matching bases. The germline V gene encodes CDR1 MGHRA and CDR2 YSYEKL. Trimming shortened V by 4 bases and J by 0 bases, and 22 bases separated the two germline ends. The CDR3 runs to 20 residues. CDR3 loop: CASSLFLGKGESSYNSPLHF. In DNA, the CDR3 is TGCGCCAGCAGCCTCTTCCTAGGGAAGGGGGAGAGCTCCTATAATTCACCCCTCCACTTT.